These T cell receptor beta chains were read from a single sample in a study of technical replicates of blood from a handful of donors. The protocol was immunoSEQ multiplex PCR, while the TCRdb copy is restricted to in-frame clones and leaves out a portion. Of just under 100,000 clones in the sample, about 95% are singletons; the top ten hold over 0.2%. Sequenced sample: T cells isolated from PBMCs. These receptors were obtained from a human donor in good health. Both conserved end residues are trimmed from each CDR3. Each record gives: V gene, clone size, J gene, CDR3 protein. Clone size, where shown, is once, few, many, or a class for clones that have expanded.

TRBV7-6	NA	TRBJ1-4	ASSLRAEGSGKKVLF
TRBV6-5	NA	TRBJ1-2	ASSTGPGFYGYT
TRBV5-1	NA	TRBJ2-3	ASSLGAAGGTDTQY
TRBV5-4	NA	TRBJ2-1	ASSSGSLTYNEQF
TRBV11-2	NA	TRBJ2-7	ASSFLSYEQY
TRBV7-9	NA	TRBJ2-7	ASSSGWGEQY
TRBV27	NA	TRBJ2-1	ASSLFAGYEQF
TRBV6-4	NA	TRBJ2-1	ASKRLAGGVRQF
TRBV29-1	NA	TRBJ2-3	SAVGPGGLASTDTQY
TRBV28	NA	TRBJ1-2	ASGTLGQGFNYGYT
TRBV19	NA	TRBJ2-3	ASRIAGESTDTQY
TRBV6-1	NA	TRBJ1-2	ATQLGGGAYGYT
TRBV4-1	NA	TRBJ2-5	ASSLKASGTRTETQY
TRBV10-3	NA	TRBJ1-1	ASTHSGTLGGLDTEAF
TRBV7-9	NA	TRBJ2-1	ASTPAGDHNEQF
TRBV5-4	NA	TRBJ2-3	ASSSLVGGGSTDTQY
TRBV5-8	NA	TRBJ1-3	ASSLSSGIRSGNTIY
TRBV19	NA	TRBJ2-7	ASSFGQGSYEQY
TRBV6-5	NA	TRBJ1-6	ASSRTGTHNSPLH
TRBV28	NA	TRBJ2-3	ASSFPQGAKADTQY
TRBV19	NA	TRBJ1-2	ASNTPPRNYGYT
TRBV29-1	NA	TRBJ1-2	SAAGGSGYT
TRBV7-9	NA	TRBJ2-7	ASSYTIPYEQY
TRBV4-2	once	TRBJ2-7	ASSQEDGTRSYEQY
TRBV6-4	NA	TRBJ2-3	ASRRHGRADTQY
TRBV5-4	NA	TRBJ2-7	ASSLGAGGEQY
TRBV6-5	once	TRBJ2-2	ASTYPSGGPGELF
TRBV4-2	NA	TRBJ2-7	ASSQEGLANYEQY
TRBV4-1	NA	TRBJ1-5	ASSQEEGQPQH
TRBV18	NA	TRBJ2-3	ASSPQGTSGRGADTQY
TRBV16	NA	TRBJ2-1	ASSQTREAGEQF
TRBV6-5	NA	TRBJ2-2	ASNIAGGYSGELF
TRBV2	NA	TRBJ2-7	ASSGGTGLSYEQY
TRBV9	NA	TRBJ1-1	ASSKTGRNTEAF
TRBV6-5	NA	TRBJ1-2	AAGTGVHYGYT
TRBV7-6	NA	TRBJ2-7	ASSSDSYNDEQY
TRBV11-2	NA	TRBJ2-7	ASTTGIYEQY
TRBV6-4	once	TRBJ2-3	ASSDMGADTQY
TRBV4-1	NA	TRBJ1-2	ASSQVSAGTFNYGYT
TRBV27	NA	TRBJ2-7	ASSLALDRPQGPKY
TRBV4-1	NA	TRBJ2-7	ASSQSPGQGIHEQY
TRBV4-1	NA	TRBJ2-5	ASSQEGGWQETQY
TRBV5-4	NA	TRBJ2-1	ASSLDRTSHNEQF